Listed below are T cell receptor beta chains from one sample, sequenced in a study of beta chain features in type 1 diabetes. This table comes from immunoSEQ multiplex PCR, and its TCRdb copy is limited to in-frame clones, with some not included. Altogether 300,000 to 400,000 clones are present, around an eighth being singletons, with the ten largest covering roughly 0.015%. Sequenced sample: naive CD4+ T cells from blood. The receptors stem from a man aged 18 to 30 in good health. CDR3s include the opening cysteine and the closing phenylalanine or tryptophan. D genes are given only for firm matches. The listing skips clone size in some rows; elsewhere it reads once, few, many or a size class.

j_gene | abundance | d_gene | v_gene | CDR3aa | CDR3nt
TRBJ1-6 | NA | TRBD1 | TRBV15 | CATSGTGVPSPLHF | TGTGCCACCAGCGGAACAGGGGTCCCATCACCCCTCCACTTT
TRBJ2-5 | few | TRBD2 | TRBV29-1 | CSVALAGVDETQYF | TGCAGCGTTGCCCTAGCGGGGGTGGATGAGACCCAGTACTTC
TRBJ2-7 | few | TRBD1 | TRBV2 | CASSDLLGTGNEQYF | TGTGCCAGCAGTGATCTTTTGGGGACAGGGAACGAGCAGTACTTC
TRBJ1-5 | NA | TRBD1 | TRBV30 | CAWRDKQGNQPQHF | TGTGCCTGGAGAGACAAACAGGGGAATCAGCCCCAGCATTTT
TRBJ1-1 | once | NA | TRBV28 | CASRYRVNAEAFF | TGTGCCAGCAGATACAGGGTAAACGCTGAAGCTTTCTTT
TRBJ2-3 | many | NA | TRBV7-2 | CATGRGSTDTQYF | TGTGCCACGGGGCGGGGCTCCACAGATACGCAGTATTTT
TRBJ2-3 | few | TRBD2 | TRBV5-1 | CASSLMLAGVDTQYF | TGCGCCAGCAGCTTGATGCTAGCGGGAGTAGATACGCAGTATTTT
TRBJ2-7 | NA | NA | TRBV28 | CASSPSGVWYEQYF | TGTGCCAGCAGTCCATCGGGAGTGTGGTACGAGCAGTACTTC
TRBJ1-2 | few | NA | TRBV30 | CAWKREVRGYTF | TGTGCCTGGAAGAGGGAGGTGCGTGGCTACACCTTC
TRBJ1-1 | NA | NA | TRBV29-1 | CSVERRVGTPEGAFF | TGCAGCGTTGAAAGGAGGGTCGGGACTCCAGAAGGGGCTTTCTTT
TRBJ1-5 | NA | NA | TRBV6-1 | CASSQGRANQPQHF | TGTGCCAGCAGCCAGGGGCGGGCGAATCAGCCCCAGCATTTT
TRBJ2-1 | NA | TRBD2 | TRBV9 | CASSGAGGYNEQFF | TGTGCCAGCAGCGGGGCGGGAGGCTACAATGAGCAGTTCTTC
TRBJ1-4 | few | NA | TRBV6-6 | CASSYSNGRHRLFF | TGTGCCAGCAGTTACTCGAACGGTCGCCACCGACTGTTTTTT
TRBJ2-4 | few | TRBD1 | TRBV6-6 | CASNTQGAQNIQYF | TGTGCCAGCAACACACAGGGGGCCCAAAACATTCAGTACTTC
TRBJ1-4 | few | NA | TRBV6-6 | CASSTIGDANEKLFF | TGTGCCAGCAGTACCATAGGGGATGCTAATGAAAAACTGTTTTTT
TRBJ2-5 | few | TRBD2 | TRBV5-1 | CASSLEGTSAQETQYF | TGCGCCAGCAGCTTAGAAGGGACTAGCGCCCAAGAGACCCAGTACTTC
TRBJ1-1 | NA | TRBD1 | TRBV27 | CASSADRATEAFF | TGTGCCAGCAGCGCCGACAGGGCCACTGAAGCTTTCTTT
TRBJ1-3 | NA | NA | TRBV15 | CATSAGLSGNTIYF | TGTGCCACCAGCGCGGGCCTCTCTGGAAACACCATATATTTT
TRBJ2-3 | few | TRBD2 | TRBV7-6 | CASSPSSGTSPDTQYF | TGTGCCAGCAGCCCAAGCTCCGGGACTAGCCCAGATACGCAGTATTTT
TRBJ2-2 | few | NA | TRBV28 | CASSLIEGANTGELFF | TGTGCCAGCAGTTTAATTGAGGGGGCGAACACCGGGGAGCTGTTTTTT
TRBJ2-5 | few | TRBD2 | TRBV7-2 | CASRPPRLAGIETQYF | TGTGCCAGCAGACCGCCCCGACTAGCGGGAATAGAGACCCAGTACTTC
TRBJ1-4 | NA | NA | TRBV7-2 | CASSLGPSGDEKLFF | TGTGCCAGCAGCTTGGGACCGTCAGGGGATGAAAAACTGTTTTTT
TRBJ1-5 | few | TRBD1 | TRBV18 | CASSPRGQGNNQPQHF | TGTGCCAGCTCACCGAGGGGGCAGGGAAACAATCAGCCCCAGCATTTT
TRBJ2-3 | few | TRBD2 | TRBV7-8 | CASSPLAGGPTDTQYF | TGTGCCAGCAGCCCTCTAGCGGGGGGACCCACAGATACGCAGTATTTT
TRBJ2-3 | NA | TRBD2 | TRBV7-9 | CASRGGRYPYF | TGTGCCAGCCGGGGGGGGCGATATCCGTATTTT
TRBJ2-7 | NA | NA | TRBV28 | CASSYRELREQYF | TGTGCCAGCAGTTACAGGGAATTGCGCGAGCAGTACTTC
TRBJ2-5 | NA | NA | TRBV11-3 | CASSRGTEIQETQYF | TGTGCCAGCAGCCGCGGGACAGAAATTCAAGAGACCCAGTACTTC
TRBJ1-1 | NA | TRBD1 | TRBV11-3 | CASSLDRGHTEAFF | TGTGCCAGCAGCTTGGACAGGGGGCACACTGAAGCTTTCTTT
TRBJ1-1 | NA | TRBD1 | TRBV19 | CASSGTGGFTEAFF | TGTGCCAGTAGTGGGACAGGGGGATTCACTGAAGCTTTCTTT
TRBJ2-1 | NA | TRBD1 | TRBV7-2 | CASQGQAFNEQFF | TGTGCCAGCCAGGGACAGGCATTCAATGAGCAGTTCTTC
TRBJ2-1 | few | TRBD1 | TRBV6-6 | CASSYAGTGDSEQFF | TGTGCCAGCAGTTACGCCGGGACAGGGGATAGTGAGCAGTTCTTC
TRBJ2-5 | few | NA | TRBV7-2 | CASSPHRELETQYF | TGTGCCAGCAGCCCACACAGGGAATTGGAGACCCAGTACTTC
TRBJ2-3 | NA | NA | TRBV6-4 | CASSIEGADTQYF | TGTGCCAGCAGTATCGAGGGCGCAGATACGCAGTATTTT
TRBJ1-2 | few | TRBD1 | TRBV7-9 | CASSRPGQAGGYTF | TGTGCCAGCAGCCGACCGGGACAGGCAGGCGGCTACACCTTC
TRBJ1-5 | few | NA | TRBV18 | CASSPRGPHQPQHF | TGTGCCAGCTCACCAAGGGGCCCGCATCAGCCCCAGCATTTT
TRBJ2-5 | few | NA | TRBV6-1 | CASSEQGLETQYF | TGTGCCAGCAGTGAGCAGGGCCTAGAGACCCAGTACTTC
TRBJ1-6 | NA | NA | TRBV5-6 | CASSLTGSPLHF | TGTGCCAGCAGCCTGACTGGTTCACCCCTCCACTTT
TRBJ2-7 | few | TRBD2 | TRBV9 | CASSVDPSGEYEQYF | TGTGCCAGCAGCGTAGATCCTAGCGGGGAATACGAGCAGTACTTC
TRBJ1-1 | NA | TRBD1 | TRBV28 | CASSGPGQGATEAFF | TGTGCCAGCAGTGGGCCGGGACAGGGGGCTACTGAAGCTTTCTTT
TRBJ2-7 | few | NA | TRBV14 | CASGISGHIYEQYF | TGTGCCAGCGGGATCTCGGGACATATCTACGAGCAGTACTTC
TRBJ2-7 | few | TRBD1 | TRBV5-1 | CASSLDADRAHLGEQYF | TGCGCCAGCAGCTTGGACGCAGACAGGGCGCACCTTGGCGAGCAGTACTTC
TRBJ1-2 | few | NA | TRBV4-2 | CASSQDLGGGYTF | TGTGCCAGCAGCCAAGATCTTGGGGGGGGCTACACCTTC
TRBJ1-4 | NA | TRBD1 | TRBV29-1 | CSVFGQGNEKLFF | TGCAGCGTCTTTGGACAGGGTAACGAAAAACTGTTTTTT
TRBJ2-1 | few | NA | TRBV27 | CASSFRQGRFNEQFF | TGTGCCAGCAGTTTTCGGCAGGGGCGTTTTAATGAGCAGTTCTTC
TRBJ1-1 | NA | NA | TRBV29-1 | CSVEEGGNTEAFF | TGCAGCGTTGAAGAAGGGGGTAACACTGAAGCTTTCTTT
TRBJ2-7 | few | TRBD1 | TRBV10-3 | CATHSGTAIYEQYF | TGTGCCACCCATTCCGGGACAGCGATCTACGAGCAGTACTTC
TRBJ2-1 | NA | TRBD2 | TRBV5-1 | CASSLILGGGPVEQFF | TGCGCCAGCAGCTTGATCCTCGGCGGGGGGCCAGTCGAGCAGTTCTTC
TRBJ2-5 | few | NA | TRBV30 | CAWSPGGAGTQYF | TGTGCCTGGAGTCCAGGGGGAGCGGGGACCCAGTACTTC
TRBJ1-5 | NA | NA | TRBV28 | CASSTRGNQPQHF | TGTGCCAGCAGCACGAGGGGGAATCAGCCCCAGCATTTT
TRBJ2-3 | few | TRBD2 | TRBV5-1 | CASRAGTRFWDTQYF | TGCGCCAGCAGGGCCGGGACTAGATTTTGGGATACGCAGTATTTT